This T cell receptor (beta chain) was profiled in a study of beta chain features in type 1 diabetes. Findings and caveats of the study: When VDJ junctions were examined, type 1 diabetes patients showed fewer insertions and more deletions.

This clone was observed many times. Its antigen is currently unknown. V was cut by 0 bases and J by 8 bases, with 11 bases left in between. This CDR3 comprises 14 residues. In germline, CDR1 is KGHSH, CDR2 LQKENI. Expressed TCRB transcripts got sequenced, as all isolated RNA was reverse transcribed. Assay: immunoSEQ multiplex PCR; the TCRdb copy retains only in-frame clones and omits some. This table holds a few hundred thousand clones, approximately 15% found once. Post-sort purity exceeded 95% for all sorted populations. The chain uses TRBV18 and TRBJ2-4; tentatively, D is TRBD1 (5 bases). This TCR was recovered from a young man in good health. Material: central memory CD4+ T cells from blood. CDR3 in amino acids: CASSPPSGLHIQYF. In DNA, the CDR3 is TGTGCCAGCTCACCACCGTCAGGGCTCCACATTCAGTACTTC. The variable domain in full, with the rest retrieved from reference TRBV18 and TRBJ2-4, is NAGVMQNPRHLVRRRGQEARLRCSPMKGHSHVYWYRQLPEEGLKFMVYLQKENIIDESGMPKERFSAEFPKEGPSILRIQQVVRGDSAAYFCASSPPSGLHIQYFGAGTRLSVL.